This is a list of T cell receptor beta chains from one sample in a study of T cells after posttransplantation cyclophosphamide. The data were produced by immunoSEQ multiplex PCR, yet TCRdb's version contains in-frame clones alone and is incomplete. This sample has fewer than 40,000 clones, each found more than once. The sequencing input was PBMCs. These receptors were collected from a woman in her twenties or thirties in good health and a related stem cell transplant donor. CDR3s include the opening cysteine and the closing phenylalanine or tryptophan. The order of the fields is CDR3 protein, CDR3 DNA, J gene, V gene, clone size, D gene, CDR3 length. The D gene is left open where the match is weak. Size is stated for part of the rows, as once, few or many counts, or as a class when the clone is expanded.

CDR3 protein: CASSLASDRGKYEQYF
CDR3 DNA: TGCGCCAGCAGCTTGGCTTCGGACAGGGGAAAGTACGAGCAGTACTTC
J gene: TRBJ2-7
V gene: TRBV5-1
clone size: few
D gene: TRBD1
CDR3 length: 16

CDR3 protein: CASRWTGLAGEINEQFF
CDR3 DNA: TGTGCCAGCAGATGGACGGGACTAGCGGGGGAGATCAATGAGCAGTTCTTC
J gene: TRBJ2-1
V gene: TRBV28
clone size: many
D gene: TRBD2
CDR3 length: 17

CDR3 protein: CASSPQPRNTDTQYF
CDR3 DNA: TGTGCCAGCAGCCCACAGCCTCGGAACACAGATACGCAGTATTTT
J gene: TRBJ2-3
V gene: TRBV9
clone size: many
D gene: -
CDR3 length: 15

CDR3 protein: CASSLKGLGVETQYF
CDR3 DNA: TGTGCCAGCAGTTTAAAGGGACTAGGGGTCGAGACCCAGTACTTC
J gene: TRBJ2-5
V gene: TRBV28
clone size: many
D gene: TRBD2
CDR3 length: 15

CDR3 protein: CASSSTGTVSYEQYF
CDR3 DNA: TGTGCCAGCAGTTCGACCGGGACAGTCTCCTACGAGCAGTACTTC
J gene: TRBJ2-7
V gene: TRBV6-6
clone size: many
D gene: TRBD1
CDR3 length: 15

CDR3 protein: CASSEEVRAYGYTF
CDR3 DNA: TGTGCCAGCAGTGAAGAGGTCAGGGCCTATGGCTACACCTTC
J gene: TRBJ1-2
V gene: TRBV6-1
clone size: many
D gene: -
CDR3 length: 14

CDR3 protein: CASSPPGVGNTIYF
CDR3 DNA: TGTGCCAGCTCACCACCAGGGGTCGGAAACACCATATATTTT
J gene: TRBJ1-3
V gene: TRBV18
clone size: many
D gene: -
CDR3 length: 14

CDR3 protein: CASSGRTSGVLNEQFF
CDR3 DNA: TGTGCCAGCAGTGGACGAACTAGCGGGGTGCTCAATGAGCAGTTCTTC
J gene: TRBJ2-1
V gene: TRBV6-2/TRBV6-3
clone size: many
D gene: TRBD2
CDR3 length: 16

CDR3 protein: CASSHMSGGSEQYF
CDR3 DNA: TGTGCCAGCAGCCATATGAGCGGGGGAAGTGAGCAGTACTTC
J gene: TRBJ2-7
V gene: TRBV5-4
clone size: many
D gene: TRBD2
CDR3 length: 14

CDR3 protein: CASIQGRNEKLFF
CDR3 DNA: TGTGCCAGCATACAGGGGAGGAATGAAAAACTGTTTTTT
J gene: TRBJ1-4
V gene: TRBV2
clone size: many
D gene: TRBD1
CDR3 length: 13

CDR3 protein: CASSTGLAGAGELFF
CDR3 DNA: TGTGCCAGCAGCACCGGACTAGCGGGGGCCGGGGAGCTGTTTTTT
J gene: TRBJ2-2
V gene: TRBV6-5
clone size: -
D gene: TRBD2
CDR3 length: 15

CDR3 protein: CASSPTGLQAYNSPLHF
CDR3 DNA: TGTGCCAGCAGCCCAACGGGATTACAGGCGTATAATTCACCCCTCCACTTT
J gene: TRBJ1-6
V gene: TRBV9
clone size: few
D gene: -
CDR3 length: 17

CDR3 protein: CASSLGLAGATYEQYF
CDR3 DNA: TGTGCCAGCAGTTTGGGACTAGCGGGGGCAACCTACGAGCAGTACTTC
J gene: TRBJ2-7
V gene: TRBV6-6
clone size: many
D gene: TRBD2
CDR3 length: 16

CDR3 protein: CASSVGTDNEQFF
CDR3 DNA: TGTGCCAGCAGCGTTGGGACAGACAATGAGCAGTTCTTC
J gene: TRBJ2-1
V gene: TRBV7-3
clone size: many
D gene: TRBD1
CDR3 length: 13

CDR3 protein: CASSSGTGTSETQYF
CDR3 DNA: TGTGCCAGCAGCTCCGGGACAGGAACTTCGGAGACCCAGTACTTC
J gene: TRBJ2-5
V gene: TRBV5-4
clone size: -
D gene: TRBD1
CDR3 length: 15

CDR3 protein: CASSLERVTGELFF
CDR3 DNA: TGTGCCAGCAGCTTAGAAAGGGTCACCGGGGAGCTGTTTTTT
J gene: TRBJ2-2
V gene: TRBV11-2
clone size: many
D gene: -
CDR3 length: 14

CDR3 protein: CSVSGIGIDTEAFF
CDR3 DNA: TGCAGCGTCTCAGGGATTGGGATTGACACTGAAGCTTTCTTT
J gene: TRBJ1-1
V gene: TRBV29-1
clone size: many
D gene: -
CDR3 length: 14

CDR3 protein: CASSLGATEAFF
CDR3 DNA: TGTGCCAGCAGCTTAGGGGCGACTGAAGCTTTCTTT
J gene: TRBJ1-1
V gene: TRBV7-2
clone size: many
D gene: -
CDR3 length: 12

CDR3 protein: CASRGGQSNTGELFF
CDR3 DNA: TGTGCCAGCAGGGGGGGACAGTCGAACACCGGGGAGCTGTTTTTT
J gene: TRBJ2-2
V gene: TRBV2
clone size: many
D gene: -
CDR3 length: 15

CDR3 protein: CASTSTGLGGYTF
CDR3 DNA: TGTGCCAGCACCTCGACAGGGCTGGGAGGCTACACCTTC
J gene: TRBJ1-2
V gene: TRBV6-1
clone size: many
D gene: TRBD1
CDR3 length: 13